The T cell receptor (beta chain) under discussion was sequenced for a study of CD4 T cells in relation to SARS-CoV-2 and coronaviruses. Germline lookup yields CDR1 MNHEY and CDR2 SVGEGT. CDR3 length equals 12 residues. Trimming removed 2 bases at V and 5 bases at J, with 5 bases between. Sequencing used immunoSEQ multiplex PCR; TCRdb keeps in-frame clones, though not all of them. The table records roughly 68,000 clones, 93% of them present only once. The unexposed donors gave CD4+ T cells in about 2010-2018, prior to COVID-19. The origin of this receptor is a human donor in good health. Sequenced sample: naive CD4+ T cells from PBMCs. Subset here: naive CD4+ T cells isolated by negative enrichment. The genes are TRBV6-2 or TRBV6-3 and TRBJ2-3; D gene ambiguous. The CDR3 DNA reads as TGTGCCAGCAGTTACGAGCGAGATACGCAGTATTTT. It specifies CASSYERDTQYF.